The entry that follows covers one T cell receptor (beta chain) sequence. What it binds is unknown. Sequenced by immunoSEQ multiplex PCR; TCRdb stores in-frame clones only, minus some. Of approximately 160,000 clones listed, roughly 88% were seen once; the top ten hold about 3%. Germline V lookup: CDR1 SGHVS, CDR2 FQNEAQ. This CDR3 contains 13 residues. Trimming removed 3 bases from V and 3 bases from J, with 9 bases in between. This entry is derived from a study of cytotoxic CD8 clonotypes in ibrutinib-treated CLL. In the study overall: After median around 70 months, about 14 stayed in remission, about twelve progressed; responses about 25 partial, 2 complete. A mean of approximately 260,000 productive templates and over 75,000 productive rearrangements was obtained per sample. Points from the study as a whole: Public clonotypes were rare and shrank or held steady on treatment.

The sequence derives from a human donor with chronic lymphocytic leukemia. The sequencing here drew on PBMCs, taken at disease progression, from a patient treated with ibrutinib. The rearrangement joins TRBV7-8 to TRBJ2-7; possibly TRBD2 for D (6 bases). CDR3 bases: TGTGCCAGCAGCTTTTCAGCGGGCTACGAGCAGTACTTC. This sequence encodes CASSFSAGYEQYF.